What follows are 14 T cell receptor beta chains derived from one specimen sequenced in a study of technical replicates of blood from a handful of donors. Assay used: immunoSEQ multiplex PCR; TCRdb lists only in-frame clones, some missing. The sample has some 77,000 clones; about 86% are singletons. The specimen sequenced was PBMCs. These receptors were taken from a human donor in good health. Some clones in this sample may be carry-over from other donors' samples.

The gene calls are TRBV4-3 and TRBJ1-6; possibly TRBD1 for D (5 bases). V was clipped by 2 bases and J by 5 bases, with 10 bases between them. This CDR3 has 15 residues. The germline V gene has CDR1 LGHNA and CDR2 YSLEER. The chain's CDR3 is CASSQLRTNNSPLHF. CDR3 in DNA: TGCGCCAGCAGCCAACTTAGGACAAATAATTCACCCCTCCACTTT.

CDR3 sequence (DNA): TGTGCCAGCAGCCCCGTACGAGCGGCCTACGAGCAGTACTTC. Protein product: CASSPVRAAYEQYF. This chain joins TRBV6-6 and TRBJ2-7, with D maybe TRBD2 (5 bases). The CDR3 length is 14 residues. CDR1 is MNHNY and CDR2 is SVGAGI in the germline V gene (reference sequence). Trimming stripped 6 bases from V and 2 bases from J, with 14 bases between.

The chain combines TRBV6-5 with TRBJ1-3; D is undetermined. V shed 9 bases and J shed 14 bases, with 14 bases lying between them. The CDR3 covers 10 residues. The germline V gene encodes CDR1 MNHEY and CDR2 SVGAGI. The CDR3, as DNA: TGTGCCAGTGGGGAGGCGCCCTTATATTTT. Its translation is CASGEAPLYF.

The chain links TRBV18 to TRBJ2-7, with TRBD2 as a possible D gene (6 bases). The V gene's germline CDR1 is KGHSH and CDR2 LQKENI. V lost 0 bases and J lost 9, with 15 bases in between. This CDR3 is built from 14 residues. The DNA of the CDR3 is TGTGCCAGCTCACCACCGCAGATTGGAGGGTTGCAGTACTTC. Translating it yields CASSPPQIGGLQYF.

This clone occurred once. For the CDR3, the DNA is TGCAGCGTTGCCAGGAGGGACAGGGTATCCACTATGGGCTACACCTTC. Its protein is CSVARRDRVSTMGYTF. The chain links TRBV29-1 to TRBJ1-2, with 9 bases lining up with TRBD1. The CDR3 loop spans 16 amino acids. Germline V CDR1 and CDR2: SQVTM, ANQGSEA. The V and J ends lost 4 bases and 8 bases, in that order; junction bases with no gene match: 17.

The chain employs TRBV10-3 and TRBJ2-4, with D perhaps TRBD1 (5 bases). The CDR3 consists of 15 residues. The germline V gene has CDR1 ENHRY and CDR2 SYGVKD. The V end lost 3 bases, the J end lost 0 bases, and 9 bases lay between the germline ends. The CDR3 region has the DNA TGTGCCATCAGTGATCCAACAGGAGCCAAAAACATTCAGTACTTC. This sequence encodes CAISDPTGAKNIQYF.

The V and J genes are TRBV7-2 and TRBJ1-5; 7 bases match TRBD1. Germline assignment: CDR1 SGHTA and CDR2 FQGNSA. This CDR3 is built from 16 residues. The V and J ends lost 0 bases and 9 bases, in that order; junction bases with no gene match: 11. CDR3 sequence reads: CASSLATDRVGRPQHF. The CDR3 coding sequence is TGTGCCAGCAGCTTAGCTACAGACAGGGTGGGTCGGCCCCAGCATTTT.

This clone was counted a few times. The V and J genes are TRBV19 and TRBJ2-3, with D uncertain. CDR3 length: 14 amino acids. V gave up 1 base and J gave up 1 base, with 6 bases separating them. Germline assignment: CDR1 LNHDA and CDR2 SQIVND (reference sequence). CDR3: CASSIGAGTDTQYF. DNA of the CDR3: TGTGCCAGTAGTATAGGGGCCGGCACAGATACGCAGTATTTT.

The genes are TRBV7-9 and TRBJ2-7; 10 nucleotides align to TRBD2. The CDR3 length is 16 residues. With V trimmed by 5 bases and J by 3 bases, 10 bases remained unmatched. The V gene's germline CDR1 is SEHNR and CDR2 FQNEAQ (reference sequence). The CDR3 sequence is CASSPYRTSGYYEQYF. The CDR3 bases are TGTGCCAGCAGCCCCTATAGGACTAGCGGATACTACGAGCAGTACTTC.

This clone was picked up a small number of times. The J gene is TRBJ1-3, the V gene TRBV18; 7 bases match TRBD1. Germline V gives CDR1 KGHSH, CDR2 LQKENI. The CDR3 sequence is 15 residues long. Trimming took 3 bases from V and 3 from J; bases not matched to a gene: 5. In DNA form, the CDR3 reads TGTGCCAGCTCACCCGACAGGGTCGGTGGAAACACCATATATTTT. Translation: CASSPDRVGGNTIYF. The full variable domain, its missing parts supplied by reference TRBV18 and TRBJ1-3, is NAGVMQNPRHLVRRRGQEARLRCSPMKGHSHVYWYRQLPEEGLKFMVYLQKENIIDESGMPKERFSAEFPKEGPSILRIQQVVRGDSAAYFCASSPDRVGGNTIYFGEGSWLTVV.

This rearrangement joins TRBV7-2 to TRBJ1-1; D possibly corresponds to TRBD1 (5 bases). Trimming shortened V by 1 base and J by 3 bases, and 12 bases separated the two germline ends. Per the germline V gene, CDR1 is SGHTA and CDR2 is FQGNSA. This CDR3 spans 15 amino acids. CDR3 region: CASSLGRSGDTEAFF. For the CDR3, the DNA is TGTGCCAGCAGCTTAGGCAGATCGGGGGACACTGAAGCTTTCTTT.

The chain joins TRBV7-9 to TRBJ2-5; D possibly corresponds to TRBD2 (5 bases). The CDR3 has 12 residues. In germline, CDR1 is SEHNR, CDR2 FQNEAQ (reference sequence). V lost 5 bases, J lost 4 bases, and 8 bases lay in between. CDR3 loop: CASSQSGETQYF. Here the CDR3 DNA reads TGTGCCAGCAGCCAGAGCGGAGAGACCCAGTACTTC.

This chain links TRBV9 with TRBJ1-2, with D unclear. Germline V gives CDR1 SGDLS, CDR2 YYNGEE. The V end lost 1 base, the J end lost 0 bases, and 4 bases lay between the germline ends. The length of the CDR3 is 13 residues. The CDR3 DNA reads TGTGCCAGCAGCGTAATAGCTAACTATGGCTACACCTTC. Residues: CASSVIANYGYTF.

This chain uses TRBV5-4 with TRBJ2-7; 9 bases match TRBD1. Unmatched junction bases numbered 9, after V lost 2 bases and J lost 6 bases. The germline CDR1 and CDR2 sequences are SGHNT and YYREEE (reference sequence). CDR3 length: 15 amino acids. Here the CDR3 reads CASSFPGQGRTEQYF. In DNA form, the CDR3 reads TGTGCCAGCAGCTTCCCGGGACAGGGTAGAACCGAGCAGTACTTC.